The rows below give T cell receptor beta chains drawn from one sample of a study of regulatory T cells in long-lasting Graves disease. A single record per CDR3 protein comes from TCRdb applying MiXCR to the multiplex PCR reads. Counted here are some 240,000 distinct CDR3 sequences, approximately 19% occurring once; the ten biggest clones make up over 9.5%. These records were also assigned to another study, of T cells in Graves' hyperthyroidism and ophthalmopathy.

The specimen comprised peripheral blood mononuclear cells (PBMCs), sampled at new diagnosis, from a patient treated with antithyroid drugs. These receptors were obtained from a woman in her thirties with Graves disease. Each CDR3 is given with its conserved first and last residue. The order of the fields is CDR3 length, J gene, clone size, V gene, D gene, CDR3 DNA, CDR3 protein. D genes are given only for firm matches. Clone size is given for some rows only: seen once, a few or many times, or a class if the clone is expanded.

CDR3 length: 15
J gene: TRBJ1-2
clone size: many
V gene: TRBV28
D gene: TRBD1
CDR3 DNA: TGTGCCAGCAGACACCCGGGACAGGGAGGCTATGGCTACACCTTC
CDR3 protein: CASRHPGQGGYGYTF

CDR3 length: 13
J gene: TRBJ1-2
clone size: many
V gene: TRBV28
D gene: TRBD1
CDR3 DNA: TGTGCCAGCAGTAAGGGACAGAACTATGGCTACACCTTC
CDR3 protein: CASSKGQNYGYTF

CDR3 length: 18
J gene: TRBJ2-6
clone size: few
V gene: TRBV6-2/TRBV6-3
D gene: TRBD1
CDR3 DNA: TGTGCCAGCAGCGCTCCGAGACAGGGTCTCGCTGGGGCCAACGTCCTGACTTTC
CDR3 protein: CASSAPRQGLAGANVLTF

CDR3 length: 13
J gene: TRBJ2-7
clone size: many
V gene: TRBV28
D gene: NA
CDR3 DNA: TGTGCCAGCAGGGGCAGGGGCGCACAGGAGCAGTACTTC
CDR3 protein: CASRGRGAQEQYF

CDR3 length: 15
J gene: TRBJ2-1
clone size: many
V gene: TRBV3-1
D gene: NA
CDR3 DNA: TGTGCCAGCAGCCAACAGGCGAACTCCTACAATGAGCAGTTCTTC
CDR3 protein: CASSQQANSYNEQFF

CDR3 length: 12
J gene: TRBJ1-1
clone size: many
V gene: TRBV20-1
D gene: NA
CDR3 DNA: TGCAGTGCCGTTACAGGGACGAGTGAAGCTTTCTTT
CDR3 protein: CSAVTGTSEAFF

CDR3 length: 15
J gene: TRBJ1-1
clone size: NA
V gene: TRBV12-3/TRBV12-4
D gene: NA
CDR3 DNA: TGTGCCAGCAGTTTAGGAAATCCAGGGGACACTGAAGCTTTCTTT
CDR3 protein: CASSLGNPGDTEAFF

CDR3 length: 14
J gene: TRBJ2-7
clone size: few
V gene: TRBV7-6
D gene: TRBD1
CDR3 DNA: TGTGCCAGCACCCCTGAGGACAGGGATAACGAGCAGTACTTC
CDR3 protein: CASTPEDRDNEQYF

CDR3 length: 16
J gene: TRBJ2-7
clone size: many
V gene: TRBV7-8
D gene: NA
CDR3 DNA: TGTGCCAGCAGCTTAGTTTCGGGGGACCTCTCCTACGAGCAGTACTTC
CDR3 protein: CASSLVSGDLSYEQYF

CDR3 length: 18
J gene: TRBJ1-4
clone size: NA
V gene: TRBV28
D gene: NA
CDR3 DNA: TGTGCCAGCAGTTTTCGATTGGGCACTGAGACCCTTCGTGAAAAACTGTTTTTT
CDR3 protein: CASSFRLGTETLREKLFF

CDR3 length: 16
J gene: TRBJ1-1
clone size: few
V gene: TRBV4-2
D gene: NA
CDR3 DNA: TGTGCCAGCAGCCAAGAAATAGGGTTGGCGAACACTGAAGCTTTCTTT
CDR3 protein: CASSQEIGLANTEAFF

CDR3 length: 15
J gene: TRBJ1-1
clone size: NA
V gene: TRBV28
D gene: TRBD1
CDR3 DNA: TGTGCCAGCAGTTCCTTAGGGACAGGGGCCACTGAAGCTTTCTTT
CDR3 protein: CASSSLGTGATEAFF

CDR3 length: 16
J gene: TRBJ2-6
clone size: NA
V gene: TRBV28
D gene: NA
CDR3 DNA: TGTGCCAGCAGTCTAGACCCTTACTCTGGGGCCAACGTCCTGACTTTC
CDR3 protein: CASSLDPYSGANVLTF

CDR3 length: 14
J gene: TRBJ2-1
clone size: many
V gene: TRBV11-2
D gene: NA
CDR3 DNA: TGTGCCAGCAGCTTAAACGGGGTTGGCAATGAGCAGTTCTTC
CDR3 protein: CASSLNGVGNEQFF

CDR3 length: 14
J gene: TRBJ2-3
clone size: many
V gene: TRBV30
D gene: TRBD2
CDR3 DNA: TGTGCCTCCGGGACTAGCGGGGGGCCAGATACGCAGTATTTT
CDR3 protein: CASGTSGGPDTQYF

CDR3 length: 15
J gene: TRBJ2-3
clone size: many
V gene: TRBV27
D gene: TRBD2
CDR3 DNA: TGTGCCAGCAGTTTGGGGGGGACCCGCACAGATACGCAGTATTTT
CDR3 protein: CASSLGGTRTDTQYF

CDR3 length: 14
J gene: TRBJ2-4
clone size: NA
V gene: TRBV20-1
D gene: NA
CDR3 DNA: TGCAGTGCTCCCGGGACTCTAGCCAAAAACATTCAGTACTTC
CDR3 protein: CSAPGTLAKNIQYF

CDR3 length: 15
J gene: TRBJ1-6
clone size: many
V gene: TRBV28
D gene: NA
CDR3 DNA: TGTGCCAGCAGTCCCGGGGCCAGGGGAGGGTCACCCCTCCACTTT
CDR3 protein: CASSPGARGGSPLHF

CDR3 length: 13
J gene: TRBJ2-7
clone size: NA
V gene: TRBV28
D gene: TRBD1
CDR3 DNA: TGTGCCATAAGGGACAGAGAATTCTACGAGCAGTACTTC
CDR3 protein: CAIRDREFYEQYF

CDR3 length: 16
J gene: TRBJ1-1
clone size: many
V gene: TRBV7-8
D gene: NA
CDR3 DNA: TGTGCCAGCAGCTTACGGCGGGACATCCGGAACACTGAAGCTTTCTTT
CDR3 protein: CASSLRRDIRNTEAFF

CDR3 length: 14
J gene: TRBJ1-2
clone size: many
V gene: TRBV6-1
D gene: TRBD1
CDR3 DNA: TGTGCCAGCAGTACCTTCCCCCAGGGGGCTGGCTACACCTTC
CDR3 protein: CASSTFPQGAGYTF

CDR3 length: 13
J gene: TRBJ1-2
clone size: many
V gene: TRBV18
D gene: NA
CDR3 DNA: TGTGCCAGCTCACCACAGGACAGTTATGGCTACACCTTC
CDR3 protein: CASSPQDSYGYTF

CDR3 length: 20
J gene: TRBJ2-1
clone size: many
V gene: TRBV11-2
D gene: TRBD2
CDR3 DNA: TGTGCCAGCAGCTTCCCGGGACTAGCGGGGGCCGGGAGTTCCTACAATGAGCAGTTCTTC
CDR3 protein: CASSFPGLAGAGSSYNEQFF

CDR3 length: 16
J gene: TRBJ2-3
clone size: many
V gene: TRBV27
D gene: NA
CDR3 DNA: TGTGCCAGCAGCTCTCTCTGGGACATTAACTCAGATACGCAGTATTTT
CDR3 protein: CASSSLWDINSDTQYF

CDR3 length: 16
J gene: TRBJ2-7
clone size: NA
V gene: TRBV11-2
D gene: TRBD2
CDR3 DNA: TGTGCCAGCAGACCCGGGACTAGCGGGGGGCCCTACGAGCAGTACTTC
CDR3 protein: CASRPGTSGGPYEQYF